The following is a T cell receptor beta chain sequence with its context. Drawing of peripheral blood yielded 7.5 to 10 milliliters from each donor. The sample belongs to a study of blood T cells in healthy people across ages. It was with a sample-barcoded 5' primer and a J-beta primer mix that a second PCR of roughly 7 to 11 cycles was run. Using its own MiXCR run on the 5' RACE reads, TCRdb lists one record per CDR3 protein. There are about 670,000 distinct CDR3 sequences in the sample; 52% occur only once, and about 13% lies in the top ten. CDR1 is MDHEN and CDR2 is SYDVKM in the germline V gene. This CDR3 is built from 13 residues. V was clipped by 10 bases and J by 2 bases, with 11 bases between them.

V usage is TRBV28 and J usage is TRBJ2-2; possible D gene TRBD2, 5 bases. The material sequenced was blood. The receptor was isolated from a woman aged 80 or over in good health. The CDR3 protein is CAMLDSNTGELFF. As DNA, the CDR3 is TGTGCCATGCTGGACTCTAACACCGGGGAGCTGTTTTTT.